Below are 12 T cell receptor beta chains sequenced from a single sample in a study of blood T cell repertoires in COVID-19. Clones were read by immunoSEQ multiplex PCR, and TCRdb kept only the in-frame ones, dropping some. The sample includes some 250,000 clones, around 81% of them seen just once. The specimen was peripheral blood. These receptors all come from an elderly woman with COVID-19, enrolled during active disease.

The genes are TRBV24-1 and TRBJ2-6; possible D gene TRBD1, 7 bases. Germline V CDR1 and CDR2: KGHDR, SFDVKD. V lost 9 bases and J lost 0, with 14 bases in between. This CDR3 region has 16 residues. CDR3 DNA: TGTGCCACCGCGGGACAGTCCCTCTCTGGGGCCAACGTCCTGACTTTC. Translating gives CATAGQSLSGANVLTF.

This clone was picked up a small number of times. V usage is TRBV5-1 and J usage is TRBJ2-1; TRBD2 aligns across 11 bases. The CDR3 totals 17 residues. CDR1 is SGHRS and CDR2 is YFSETQ in the germline V gene. V dropped 4 bases and J dropped 12; count of bases not matched to a gene: 18. The CDR3 spells CASSDDSGGVPLGAQFF. The DNA for the CDR3 is TGCGCCAGCAGCGACGATAGCGGGGGGGTACCCCTAGGGGCGCAGTTCTTC.

The chain combines TRBV7-9 with TRBJ2-1; 7 bases map to TRBD1. V shed 1 base and J 8 bases; nucleotides not matched to a gene: 14. From germline, CDR1 is SEHNR and CDR2 FQNEAQ (reference sequence). This CDR3 is built from 17 residues. CDR3 in DNA: TGTGCCAGCAGCTTAGGGAGAGTACAGGGGCCCCATGATGAGCAGTTCTTC. Translating gives CASSLGRVQGPHDEQFF. Variable domain in full (rest from reference TRBV7-9 and TRBJ2-1): DTGVSQNPRHKITKRGQNVTFRCDPISEHNRLYWYRQTLGQGPEFLTYFQNEAQLEKSRLLSDRFSAERPKGSFSTLEIQRTEQGDSAMYLCASSLGRVQGPHDEQFFGPGTRLTVL.

This chain joins TRBV7-9 and TRBJ2-2, with a tentative D call TRBD2 (6 bases). Trimming shortened V by 8 bases and J by 2 bases, and 21 bases separated the two germline ends. The CDR3 length is 17 residues. The germline V gene encodes CDR1 SEHNR and CDR2 FQNEAQ (reference sequence). The CDR3 here is CASLPRGGPANTGELFF. In DNA form, the CDR3 reads TGTGCCAGCCTCCCACGCGGAGGGCCGGCTAACACCGGGGAGCTGTTTTTT.

The chain joins TRBV18 to TRBJ2-3; tentative D call: TRBD1 (5 bases). The V end lost 3 bases, the J end lost 3 bases, and 10 bases lay between the germline ends. This CDR3 region has 14 residues. The germline CDR1 and CDR2 sequences are KGHSH and LQKENI. The CDR3 loop is CASSPGLETDTQYF. In DNA form, the CDR3 reads TGTGCCAGCTCACCGGGGCTGGAAACAGATACGCAGTATTTT.

The rearrangement links TRBV7-2 to TRBJ1-5; weak D call: TRBD1 (6 bases). Germline V gene sequence: CDR1 SGHTA, CDR2 FQGNSA. This CDR3 region has 15 residues. V dropped 5 bases and J dropped 5 bases, with 16 bases sitting between them. CDR3 sequence reads: CASSPSGTNHQPQHF. In DNA form, the CDR3 reads TGTGCCAGCAGCCCCTCCGGGACAAACCATCAGCCCCAGCATTTT.

V usage is TRBV9 and J usage is TRBJ1-6, with 10 bases that match TRBD1. Losses at the gene ends were 3 bases for V and 9 bases for J; bases not matched to a gene: 6. Germline V lookup: CDR1 SGDLS, CDR2 YYNGEE. This CDR3 comprises 15 residues. CDR3 sequence reads: CASSGQGASGSPLHF. CDR3 nucleotide sequence: TGTGCCAGCAGCGGACAGGGGGCCTCTGGTTCACCCCTCCACTTT.

The J gene is TRBJ2-7, the V gene TRBV7-2, with 7 bases aligning to TRBD1. Germline CDR1 reads SGHTA; CDR2 reads FQGNSA. This CDR3 has 15 residues. V dropped 5 bases and J dropped 3; count of bases not matched to a gene: 10. The CDR3 loop is CASSALQGFVYEQYF. CDR3 DNA sequence: TGTGCCAGCAGCGCATTACAGGGGTTTGTCTACGAGCAGTACTTC.

The V call is TRBV6-5, the J call TRBJ1-6; 8 bases line up with TRBD1. The germline gives CDR1 MNHEY, CDR2 SVGAGI. V shed 0 bases, J shed 10 bases, and the junction held 8 bases outside the gene matches. The CDR3 is 16 amino acids. Written as DNA, the CDR3 is TGTGCCAGCAGTTACTCGGGGCAGGGGGCGAGGTCACCCCTCCACTTT. Amino acids: CASSYSGQGARSPLHF.

The gene calls are TRBV5-6 and TRBJ1-2; 7 bases are a match to TRBD1. CDR3 length equals 16 residues. The V and J ends lost 3 bases and 1 base, in that order; junction bases with no gene match: 9. The V gene's germline CDR1 is SGHDT and CDR2 YYEEEE. CDR3 nucleotides: TGTGCCAGCAGCTGGAGGACAGGCACCCTTAACTATGGCTACACCTTC. Protein product: CASSWRTGTLNYGYTF. Full variable domain (outside the CDR3, taken from reference TRBV5-6 and TRBJ1-2): DAGVTQSPTHLIKTRGQQVTLRCSPKSGHDTVSWYQQALGQGPQFIFQYYEEEERQRGNFPDRFSGHQFPNYSSELNVNALLLGDSALYLCASSWRTGTLNYGYTFGSGTRLTVV.

The chain employs TRBV7-3 and TRBJ2-3; TRBD2 matches 9 bases. This CDR3 is built from 17 residues. CDR1 SGHTA and CDR2 FQGTGA come from the germline V gene. Trimming cost V 4 bases and J 1 base; bases outside gene matches: 9. The CDR3 DNA sequence: TGTGCCAGCAGCTCCGGGACCGCGGGGGGGCGCACAGATACGCAGTATTTT. This codes for CASSSGTAGGRTDTQYF.

This clone was seen more than once but under ten times. The rearrangement uses TRBV30 and TRBJ1-5; TRBD1 might be the D (5 bases). Germline CDR1 GTSNPN, CDR2 SVGIG (reference sequence). This CDR3 spans 15 amino acids. Trimming removed 3 bases from V and 7 bases from J, with 19 bases in between. This CDR3 is CAWSPNPGGRQPQHF. The CDR3 bases are TGTGCCTGGAGCCCGAACCCCGGGGGTCGACAGCCCCAGCATTTT.